This T cell receptor beta chain derives from a study of cytomegalovirus exposure and HLA in healthy donors. Primers for the PCR totalled 60 Vbeta and 13 Jbeta. TCRdb keeps only in-frame clones here, not all; method: immunoSEQ multiplex PCR. There are 75,000 to 90,000 clones in the sample; roughly 75% occur only once, and around 4.3% lies in the top ten. V was clipped by 5 bases and J by 1 base, with 12 bases between them. CDR1 SGHVS and CDR2 FQNEAQ come from the germline V gene. The CDR3 sequence is 15 residues long. The chain couples TRBV7-8 to TRBJ1-3; the D is unclear. The receptor was isolated from a man aged 60 to 75 in good health and CMV-seronegative. Sequenced: PBMCs. The CDR3 spells CASSQSGNSGNTIYF. DNA of the CDR3: TGTGCCAGCAGCCAAAGCGGGAATTCTGGAAACACCATATATTTT.